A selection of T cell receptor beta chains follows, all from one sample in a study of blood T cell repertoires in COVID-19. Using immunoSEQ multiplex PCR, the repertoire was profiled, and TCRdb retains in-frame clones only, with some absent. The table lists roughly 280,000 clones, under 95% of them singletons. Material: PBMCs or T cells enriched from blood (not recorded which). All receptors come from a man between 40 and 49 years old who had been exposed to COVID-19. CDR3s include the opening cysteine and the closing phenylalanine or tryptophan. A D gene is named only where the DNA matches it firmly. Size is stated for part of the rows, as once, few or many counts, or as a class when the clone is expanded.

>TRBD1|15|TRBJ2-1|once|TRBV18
TGTGCCAGCTCAGCGGACAGGAGACGGAGGAATGAGCAGTTCTTC
CASSADRRRRNEQFF
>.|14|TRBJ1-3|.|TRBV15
TGTGCCACCAGCAGAGATATCTCTGGAAACACCATATATTTT
CATSRDISGNTIYF
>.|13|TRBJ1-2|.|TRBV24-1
TGTGCCACCAGTGTAACAGGGTTTGATGGCTACACCTTC
CATSVTGFDGYTF
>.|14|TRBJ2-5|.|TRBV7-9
TGTGCCAGCAGCTTAGGATTCCAGAAAGAGACCCAGTACTTC
CASSLGFQKETQYF
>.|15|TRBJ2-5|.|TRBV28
TGTGCCAGCAGTTTATCTATGCTGGGTCCTAGGACCCAGTACTTC
CASSLSMLGPRTQYF
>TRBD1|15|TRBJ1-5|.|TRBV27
TGTGCCAGCAGTCCCCGTGGGACAGGGGGTCAGCCCCAGCATTTT
CASSPRGTGGQPQHF
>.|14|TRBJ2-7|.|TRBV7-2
TGTGCCAGCATCAGTGCAGGGAACCCCTACGAGCAGTACTTC
CASISAGNPYEQYF
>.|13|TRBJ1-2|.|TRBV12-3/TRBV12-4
TGTGCCAGCAGGGAACGCGGGGGGCAAGGCTACACCTTC
CASRERGGQGYTF
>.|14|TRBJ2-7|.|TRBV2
TGTGCCAGCAGTGAAATCAGGGGCCGTTACGAGCAGTACTTC
CASSEIRGRYEQYF
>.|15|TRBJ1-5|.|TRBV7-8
TGTGCCAGCAGCTTAGTTGGGGGGAAAAATCAGCCCCAGCATTTT
CASSLVGGKNQPQHF
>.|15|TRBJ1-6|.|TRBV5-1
TGCGCCAGCAGCTTAACCGGGACTGTCGAAAAACCCCTCCACTTT
CASSLTGTVEKPLHF
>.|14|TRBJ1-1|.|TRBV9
TGTGCCAGCAGCGTAGGAGAAGCGAACACTGAAGCTTTCTTT
CASSVGEANTEAFF
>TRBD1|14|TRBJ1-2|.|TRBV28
TGTGCCAGCAGTTTAGGGACAGGGGGCAGGGGCTACACCTTC
CASSLGTGGRGYTF
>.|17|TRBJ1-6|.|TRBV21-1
TGTGCCAGCAGCAAAGCCCCATATCAGGGTCCGGATTCACCCCTCCACTTT
CASSKAPYQGPDSPLHF
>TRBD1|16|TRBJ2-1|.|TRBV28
TGTGCCAGCAAAACCGGGACAGGGAAAACCTACAATGAGCAGTTCTTC
CASKTGTGKTYNEQFF
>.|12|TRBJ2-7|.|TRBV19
TGTGCCAGTACTGACACCTCCTACGAGCAGTACTTC
CASTDTSYEQYF
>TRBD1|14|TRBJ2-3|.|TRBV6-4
TGTGCCAGCAGTGACTCGAGGGACAGAGATACGCAGTATTTT
CASSDSRDRDTQYF
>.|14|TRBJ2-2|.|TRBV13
TGTGCCAGCAGCCCCGGGACTTACACCGGGGAGCTGTTTTTT
CASSPGTYTGELFF
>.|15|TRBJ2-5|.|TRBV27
TGTGCCAGCAGTTCCATTCGGACCCTCGGGGGGACCCAGTACTTC
CASSSIRTLGGTQYF
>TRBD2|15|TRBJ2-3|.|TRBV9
TGTGCCAGCAGCGCGGGAGGCCCCCGCACAGATACGCAGTATTTT
CASSAGGPRTDTQYF
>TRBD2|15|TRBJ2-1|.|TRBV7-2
TGTGCCAGCAGCTTAGAAGGGACTAGCGGGGGAGAGCAGTTCTTC
CASSLEGTSGGEQFF
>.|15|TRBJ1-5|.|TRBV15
TGTGCCACCAGCAGAGATAGTAGAAGCAATCAGCCCCAGCATTTT
CATSRDSRSNQPQHF
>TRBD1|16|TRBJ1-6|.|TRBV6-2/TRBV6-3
TGTGCCAGCAGTTATGGACAGGGGGCCTATAATTCACCCCTCCACTTT
CASSYGQGAYNSPLHF
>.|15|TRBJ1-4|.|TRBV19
TGTGCCAGTAGTATGGGGGGGATCTCGGCCGAAAAACTGTTTTTT
CASSMGGISAEKLFF
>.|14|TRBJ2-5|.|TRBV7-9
TGTGCCAGCAGCTTAGCGCGGTACCAAGAGACCCAGTACTTC
CASSLARYQETQYF
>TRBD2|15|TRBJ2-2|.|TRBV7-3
TGTGCCAGCAGCCTGACTAGCGGGAGTGGCGGGGAGCTGTTTTTT
CASSLTSGSGGELFF
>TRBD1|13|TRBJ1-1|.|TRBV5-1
TGCGCCAGCAGCCGACAGGGGAACACTGAAGCTTTCTTT
CASSRQGNTEAFF